The 25 T cell receptor beta chains below all came from one sample that was sequenced in a study of blood T cell repertoires in COVID-19. Only in-frame clones appear in the TCRdb table, and some are missing; sequencing was by immunoSEQ multiplex PCR. The top ten clones hold roughly an eighth of a sample with around 310,000 clones, about 88% of them seen once. The sequenced sample consisted of peripheral blood. The receptors were gathered from a woman in her sixties or seventies with acute or convalescent COVID-19.

This clone was counted between two and nine times. In the same sample, other DNA sequences code for this CDR3. V is TRBV7-2 and J is TRBJ1-5; 8 bases are shared with TRBD1. The CDR3 loop spans 14 amino acids. Germline loops: CDR1 SGHTA, CDR2 FQGNSA. V gave up 1 base and J gave up 4 bases; unmatched junction bases: 0. The CDR3 is CASSLDRGNQPQHF. In DNA form, the CDR3 reads TGTGCCAGCAGCTTAGACAGGGGGAATCAGCCCCAGCATTTT.

The chain has TRBV12-3 or TRBV12-4 and TRBJ1-5; D call uncertain. With 7 bases removed from V and 4 bases from J, the gap between germline ends came to 11 bases. The length of the CDR3 is 13 residues. The CDR3 DNA is TGTGCCAGCACCTTGTCCTTGAATCAGCCCCAGCATTTT. Amino acids: CASTLSLNQPQHF.

The chain uses TRBV5-4 and TRBJ2-1; TRBD2 agrees at 11 bases. Trimming took 4 bases from V and 0 from J; bases not matched to a gene: 9. The CDR3 is made up of 18 amino acids. CDR1 and CDR2 (germline): SGHNT, YYREEE (reference sequence). The CDR3 coding sequence is TGTGCCAGCAGCCCCGGGACTAGCGGCCGGAGCTCCTACAATGAGCAGTTCTTC. This encodes CASSPGTSGRSSYNEQFF. Filled out from reference TRBV5-4 and TRBJ2-1, the complete variable domain reads ETGVTQSPTHLIKTRGQQVTLRCSSQSGHNTVSWYQQALGQGPQFIFQYYREEENGRGNFPPRFSGLQFPNYSSELNVNALELDDSALYLCASSPGTSGRSSYNEQFFGPGTRLTVL.

In its sample, this clone was seen a few times. The rearrangement links TRBV2 to TRBJ2-1; D is perhaps TRBD2 (7 bases). V was pared by 1 base and J by 9 bases, with 16 bases between. The germline CDR1 and CDR2 sequences are SNHLY and FYNNEI. CDR3 size: 15 residues. The DNA of the CDR3 is TGTGCCAGCAGTGAAGTGGCGGGGGCTGGCGGTGAGCAGTTCTTC. Its translation: CASSEVAGAGGEQFF.

This rearrangement joins TRBV2 to TRBJ1-1; tentative D call: TRBD1 (6 bases). This CDR3 has 14 amino acids. Looked up from germline, CDR1 is SNHLY and CDR2 is FYNNEI. Trimming left V 5 bases short and J 1 base short, with 11 bases between. CDR3 in DNA: TGTGCCAGCAGTACGGACAGTGGGAACACTGAAGCTTTCTTT. This translates into CASSTDSGNTEAFF.

The chain carries TRBV19 and TRBJ1-5; 11 bases are shared with TRBD1. J was trimmed by 4 bases and V by 5 bases; bases with no gene match: 7. The CDR3 loop spans 16 amino acids. Germline CDR1 is LNHDA and CDR2 is SQIVND (reference sequence). The CDR3 sequence: CASSAPGQGVNQPQHF. The CDR3 region has the DNA TGTGCCAGTAGTGCTCCGGGACAGGGGGTGAATCAGCCCCAGCATTTT.

This clone appeared a single time. The genes are TRBV2 and TRBJ2-3; 15 nucleotides line up with TRBD2. This CDR3 comprises 17 residues. The trim removed 5 bases at V and 4 bases at J, leaving 7 bases unmatched. Germline V gives CDR1 SNHLY, CDR2 FYNNEI. Here the CDR3 DNA reads TGTGCCAGCAGTTATGGACTAGCGGGAGGGATCCCAGATACGCAGTATTTT. This gives the protein CASSYGLAGGIPDTQYF.

CDR3 residues: CASSLKASGYEQYF. In DNA, the CDR3 is TGTGCCAGCAGCTTAAAGGCTAGCGGGTACGAGCAGTACTTC. This chain links TRBV7-2 with TRBJ2-7; 8 bases match TRBD2. The CDR3 length is 14 residues. V shed 2 bases and J 4 bases; nucleotides not matched to a gene: 4. Germline loops: CDR1 SGHTA, CDR2 FQGNSA.

The V gene is TRBV19, the J gene TRBJ2-1, with 14 bases lining up with TRBD2. Germline V lookup: CDR1 LNHDA, CDR2 SQIVND (reference sequence). V lost 11 bases and J lost 5; bases outside the gene matches: 14. The CDR3 runs to 17 residues. CDR3 protein: CARRPGTSGSPDNEQFF. The CDR3 region has the DNA TGTGCCCGCCGCCCCGGGACTAGCGGGAGTCCGGACAATGAGCAGTTCTTC.

The J gene is TRBJ2-3, the V gene TRBV7-2; possibly TRBD1 for D (5 bases). The CDR3 consists of 15 residues. From germline, CDR1 is SGHTA and CDR2 FQGNSA. The ends were cut back, 0 bases at V and 4 bases at J, with 11 bases in the middle. The CDR3 loop is CASSLAPGSADTQYF. The CDR3 DNA reads TGTGCCAGCAGCTTAGCGCCAGGGTCGGCAGATACGCAGTATTTT.

The chain joins TRBV13 to TRBJ2-6; D is unresolved. This CDR3 region has 19 residues. CDR1 PRHDT and CDR2 FYEKMQ come from the germline V gene (reference sequence). Trimming took 4 bases from V and 1 from J, leaving 20 bases between them. The CDR3 DNA sequence: TGTGCCAGCAGCTCCCGTGCACGAGCGCTCTCGTCTGGGGCCAACGTCCTGACTTTC. Amino acids: CASSSRARALSSGANVLTF.

V usage is TRBV27 and J usage is TRBJ2-5; TRBD2 agrees at 8 bases. Looked up from germline, CDR1 is MNHEY and CDR2 is SMNVEV (reference sequence). This CDR3 comprises 13 residues. Losses at the gene ends were 10 bases for V and 5 bases for J; bases not matched to a gene: 9. CDR3 in amino acids: CATRSGRLETQYF. In DNA form, the CDR3 reads TGTGCCACCCGGAGCGGGAGATTGGAGACCCAGTACTTC.

This chain joins TRBV18 and TRBJ1-5; tentative D call: TRBD1 (6 bases). Germline-derived CDR1 and CDR2 are KGHSH and LQKENI. V was clipped by 2 bases and J by 5 bases, with 7 bases between them. This CDR3 is built from 13 residues. CDR3 sequence: CASSPDRHQPQHF. The CDR3 DNA follows: TGTGCCAGCTCACCAGACAGGCATCAGCCCCAGCATTTT.

The chain couples TRBV7-3 to TRBJ1-1; D perhaps matches TRBD1 (6 bases). Germline CDR1 is SGHTA and CDR2 is FQGTGA. The CDR3 loop spans 15 amino acids. Trimming took 5 bases from V and 0 from J, leaving 13 bases between them. CDR3 region: CASSPQGGMNTEAFF. In DNA, the CDR3 is TGTGCCAGCAGCCCACAGGGAGGGATGAACACTGAAGCTTTCTTT.

Here the CDR3 DNA reads TGTGCCAGCAGCAGTAAGGAAGGTTGGAGCACTGAAGCTTTCTTT. Amino acid sequence: CASSSKEGWSTEAFF. This chain joins TRBV5-8 and TRBJ1-1, with D unresolved. V dropped 4 bases and J dropped 4 bases, with 17 bases sitting between them. The CDR3 length is 15 residues. Germline CDR1 reads SGHTS; CDR2 reads YDEGEE.

The chain recombines TRBV6-2 or TRBV6-3 with TRBJ1-1; D possibly corresponds to TRBD1 (5 bases). The CDR3 extends over 17 amino acids. Trimming shortened V by 0 bases and J by 1 base, and 15 bases separated the two germline ends. Germline values: CDR1 MNHEY, CDR2 SVGEGT. CDR3 sequence reads: CASSYSSLTTANTEAFF. The DNA of the CDR3 is TGTGCCAGCAGTTACTCGAGTCTGACGACAGCGAACACTGAAGCTTTCTTT.

This clone appeared a few times. The rearrangement uses TRBV7-8 and TRBJ2-1; 7 nucleotides match TRBD1. The CDR3 is made up of 17 amino acids. J gave up 0 bases and V 3 bases, and 8 bases lay outside the gene matches. CDR1 SGHVS and CDR2 FQNEAQ come from the germline V gene. CDR3 bases: TGTGCCAGCAGCTTTGAGACCCGGGACAGCTCCTACAATGAGCAGTTCTTC. Amino acid sequence: CASSFETRDSSYNEQFF.

This sequence joins TRBV29-1 and TRBJ2-1; D may be TRBD2 (6 bases). V was trimmed by 5 bases and J by 6 bases, leaving 17 bases between them. CDR1 is SQVTM and CDR2 is ANQGSEA in the germline V gene. CDR3 length: 14 amino acids. The CDR3: CSVRGFAGRNEQFF. The CDR3 nucleotides read TGCAGCGTTAGGGGCTTTGCGGGGCGCAATGAGCAGTTCTTC.

V is TRBV5-4 and J is TRBJ2-7; 8 bases fit TRBD2. V was clipped by 3 bases and J by 3 bases; unmatched bases: 8. The CDR3 has 15 residues. The germline gives CDR1 SGHNT, CDR2 YYREEE (reference sequence). CDR3 DNA sequence: TGTGCCAGCAGCTGGCCGGGGGGGGAAGGCTACGAGCAGTACTTC. The encoded protein is CASSWPGGEGYEQYF.

V is TRBV25-1 and J is TRBJ1-2; D gene uncertain. With 3 bases removed from V and 5 bases from J, the gap between germline ends came to 7 bases. Germline V gene data show CDR1 as MGHDK and CDR2 as SYGVNS. The CDR3 loop spans 12 amino acids. The CDR3 region has the DNA TGTGCCAGCAGTGAGGCGACATATGGCTACACCTTC. It is translated as CASSEATYGYTF.

The chain couples TRBV2 to TRBJ2-3; 10 nucleotides match TRBD1. This CDR3 is built from 20 residues. Germline trimming cut 4 bases from V and 4 bases from J; bases unmatched to any gene: 20. CDR1 and CDR2 from the germline V gene are SNHLY and FYNNEI. CDR3 sequence reads: CASSVFAGTGVLRGADTQYF. The CDR3 DNA sequence: TGTGCCAGCAGTGTTTTTGCCGGGACAGGGGTTTTGCGCGGGGCAGATACGCAGTATTTT.

The chain joins TRBV9 to TRBJ2-6; 9 bases are shared with TRBD1. This CDR3 region has 19 residues. V gave up 4 bases and J gave up 4 bases; unmatched junction bases: 15. CDR1 SGDLS and CDR2 YYNGEE come from the germline V gene. The CDR3 nucleotides are TGTGCCAGCAGCTCTTTTGGGACAGGGAAAGGGCACGGGGCCAACGTCCTGACTTTC. Protein product: CASSSFGTGKGHGANVLTF.

This CDR3 reads CSASLQHYNSPLHF. The CDR3, as DNA: TGCAGTGCTAGTTTACAGCACTATAATTCACCCCTCCACTTT. The chain has TRBV20-1 and TRBJ1-6, with no clear D. The CDR3 extends over 14 amino acids. Germline CDR1 is DFQATT and CDR2 is SNEGSKA (reference sequence). Trimming removed 3 bases at V and 3 bases at J, with 9 bases between.

The chain is built from TRBV2 and TRBJ2-1; 7 bases are a match to TRBD1. CDR3 size: 14 residues. Trimming removed 6 bases from V and 6 bases from J; junction bases left unmatched: 8. Germline CDR1 and CDR2: SNHLY and FYNNEI. The CDR3 spells CASRDRASINEQFF. The CDR3 bases are TGTGCCAGCAGAGACAGGGCAAGCATCAATGAGCAGTTCTTC.

J is TRBJ2-7 and V is TRBV28, with TRBD2 matching 9 bases. The J segment lost 8 bases and the V segment lost 7 bases, leaving 12 bases of the junction unmatched. CDR3 size: 14 residues. The V gene's germline CDR1 is MDHEN and CDR2 SYDVKM. CDR3 coding DNA: TGTGCCAGCACCGGAGCGGGGGGTTTAAAAAAGCAGTACTTC. Its protein product is CASTGAGGLKKQYF.